This TCR beta chain was captured in a study of cytotoxic CD8 clonotypes in ibrutinib-treated CLL. In regard to this clone: Antigen: not known.

Generated by immunoSEQ multiplex PCR, the TCRdb table keeps only in-frame clones and is missing some. This sample has some 85,000 clones; roughly three quarters occur once, and the top ten carry about 22%. Study-level findings and limits: Public clonotypes proved infrequent, and on treatment they shrank or remained steady.

Germline CDR1 and CDR2: SGHNT and YENEEA. The CDR3 has 16 amino acids. V shed 0 bases, J shed 6 bases, and the junction held 7 bases outside the gene matches. J is TRBJ2-1 and V is TRBV11-3, with 8 bases matching TRBD2. The source material was PBMCs, sampled after 24 months of ibrutinib treatment. The TCR comes from a human donor with chronic lymphocytic leukemia. CDR3 amino acids: CASSLDVSAGVNEQFF. CDR3 DNA sequence: TGTGCCAGCAGCTTAGATGTGTCAGCGGGGGTCAATGAGCAGTTCTTC.